This T cell receptor (beta chain) emerged from a study of T cell responses to AZD1222 COVID-19 vaccine (dated by TCRdb to about 2021). For the wider study: Because spike-specific TCR depth and breadth did not differ between the two schedules, AZD1222 recipients who got a second dose at roughly 4 weeks were pooled with those who got a second dose at roughly 12 weeks. A total of 230 or so trial participants underwent TCR sequencing, of whom 200 to 220 received two doses of AZD1222 and about 25 received two doses of the MenACWY control vaccine. Trial participants were enrolled by age into 18-55, 56-69 and 70-plus year subgroups, with around 150, 28 and 57 TCR-sequenced participants respectively.

Findings and caveats that apply to the study as a whole: The 56-69-year group was small, and its depth increase did not reach significance, likely because of low power. A significant rise in spike-specific TCR breadth and depth was observed after two AZD1222 doses relative to day 0 and relative to MenACWY recipients. Vaccine-associated CD4 TCRs spanned the whole spike protein, with dominant responses in regions 160-218 and 743-854. No day 14 peak-response samples were available, so repertoires were characterized only after the peak T cell response. Participants were mostly white British, with more females than males. The authors suggested clonal diversity may have been underestimated. Conclusions about previously exposed vaccinees are limited, since just five or six AZD1222 recipients were seropositive for SARS-CoV-2 at baseline. Nearly half of unique spike-specific TCRs reportedly recognized epitopes outside regions mutated in the B.1.351 and B.1.1.7 variants.

The CDR3 regions of human TCRbeta chains were analyzed by immunosequencing. As for the original processing: TCRs in the repertoires were matched against a reference library of SARS-CoV-2-specific TCRs that had been generated with the MIRA antigen-specificity platform. Breadth meant the fraction of unique TCRs that were SARS-CoV-2-associated, whereas depth meant the fraction of total T cells that were SARS-CoV-2-associated. Using the MIRA data, each spike-specific TCR was assigned both to the spike region to which the TCR was reactive and to a CD4 or CD8 class. Log10-transformed breadth and depth values were compared by one-way ANOVA with Sidak's multiple comparisons tests. Entries here come from immuneACCESS through TCRdb and include only in-frame sequences with V and J called. Some clones fail to appear in such tables; in the studies checked, an unresolved V gene covers under half of the shortfall, and the cause of the remainder is unknown. V, J and clone size reflect that table, while D and trimming were determined from the DNA. The sample table records roughly 100,000 clones; more than 70% of these occur just once. About 14% of the sample goes to the ten largest clones.

In light of the paper, this sample's time point label describes: baseline before first vaccination. Vaccinee samples were obtained from the UK trials COV001 and COV002, which included a single-blind randomized controlled phase 2/3 trial of AZD1222 (ChAdOx1 nCoV-19) in healthy adults. Trial participant PBMC samples were collected at day 0 and day 28 after the second dose for TCRbeta chain sequencing. The cysteine opens and the phenylalanine closes a CDR3 of 14 amino acids. The read is trimmed to its CDR3 DNA, 42 bases read in frame from base 1. V is cut back by 5 bases and J by 2 bases, with 1 base in the junction unmatched. The germline V gene yields ENHRY for CDR1 and SYGVKD for CDR2. This clone has only one observation. It lacks a known antigen. No per-base quality is available; no much larger clone lies one base away.

The receptor chain draws on TRBV10-3 and TRBJ1-5; 9 nucleotides in the junction match TRBD1. This specimen was peripheral blood, taken on day 0 of AZD1222 vaccination. This TCR was recovered from an adult in good health. CDR3 reads: CAISRDRGNQPQHF. The bases are TGTGCCATCAGTCGGGACAGGGGCAATCAGCCCCAGCATTTT.